At least ten counts were recorded for the clone carrying this TCR beta chain. Through a sample-barcoded 5' primer and a J-beta primer mix, a second PCR was run for about 6 to 11 cycles. TCRdb analysed the 5' RACE reads with MiXCR anew, one entry per CDR3 protein. In the table there are 550,000 to 650,000 distinct CDR3 sequences, 25% to 35% of which are singletons. The data were obtained in a study of blood T cells in healthy people across ages. The junction had 3 bases not matched to a gene; V was cut back by 3 bases and J by 7 bases. CDR1 is LGHDT and CDR2 is YNNKEL in the germline V gene (reference sequence). This CDR3 is built from 13 residues.

The chain links TRBV3-1 to TRBJ2-5; 9 positions agree with TRBD1. Sequencing input: blood. This sequence was found in a woman older than 75 in good health. The DNA for the CDR3 is TGTGCCAGCAGCCAGGGACAGGGTGTGACCCAGTACTTC. Its protein product is CASSQGQGVTQYF.